This T cell receptor beta chain was documented in a study of blood T cell repertoires in COVID-19. Overall study context: Collection of acute and convalescent COVID-19 samples took place in the United States, Italy and Spain. Nucleic acid was either cDNA or gDNA, and it came from T cells, B-cell-depleted T cells, or PBMCs.

V lost 3 bases and J lost 3; bases outside the gene matches: 30. The CDR3 has 24 residues. The germline V gene has CDR1 MDHEN and CDR2 SYDVKM. Original processing methods: Reference gene primer amplification gave nucleated cell count estimates. TCRdb's table, derived via immunoSEQ multiplex PCR, lists solely in-frame clones and lacks some. V and J calls and clone size follow that table, whereas D and trimming were derived from the DNA. The sample consists of 200,000 to 250,000 clones, almost 90% of them appearing once. This chain connects TRBV28 to TRBJ2-3; TRBD2 agrees at 10 bases. Sequencing was carried out using peripheral blood. This sequence originates from a young man with active or convalescent COVID-19. CDR3 protein: CASSFVGASGSVGGPLSSTDTQYF. The CDR3 nucleotides read TGTGCCAGCAGTTTCGTGGGGGCTAGCGGGAGCGTGGGAGGGCCGCTCTCTAGTACAGATACGCAGTATTTT.